One sample yielded the 8 T cell receptor beta chains listed below, sequenced in a study of graft-versus-host responses after intestinal transplantation. Their antigens are not known. The assay was immunoSEQ multiplex PCR, and TCRdb's table has in-frame clones only and misses some. This table holds over 65,000 clones, roughly 91% found once. The sample was unstimulated CD4+ T cells sorted from spleen or lymph node cells, taken before intestinal transplant. Receptors originate from a human donor who received an intestinal transplant.

V usage is TRBV4-3 and J usage is TRBJ2-5; D not certain. Germline CDR1 LGHNA, CDR2 YSLEER. This CDR3 comprises 14 residues. Deletions cut 0 bases from V and 3 bases from J, with 8 bases between. CDR3 sequence (DNA): TGCGCCAGCAGCCAAGATTGGGCAGAAGAGACCCAGTACTTC. Translated, it gives CASSQDWAEETQYF.

The chain uses TRBV4-1 and TRBJ2-7, with 8 bases matching TRBD2. The V gene's germline CDR1 is MGHRA and CDR2 YSYEKL. V lost 1 base to trimming and J lost 4 bases; unmatched junction nucleotides: 6. CDR3 length: 15 residues. The CDR3 protein is CASSQVDGGGYEQYF. In DNA form, the CDR3 reads TGCGCCAGCAGCCAAGTGGACGGGGGGGGTTACGAGCAGTACTTC.

The V and J genes are TRBV7-2 and TRBJ1-6; perhaps TRBD1 as D (5 bases). V lost 5 bases, J lost 8 bases, and 10 bases lay in between. Germline CDR1 and CDR2: SGHTA and FQGNSA. CDR3 length: 13 amino acids. CDR3 nucleotide sequence: TGTGCCAGCAGCCCCGACAGTGATTCACCCCTCCACTTT. Protein product: CASSPDSDSPLHF.

CDR3 in DNA: TGTGCCAGCAGCCCAGGGGTTGAAGCTTTCTTT. It codes for CASSPGVEAFF. The rearrangement joins TRBV7-9 to TRBJ1-1; TRBD1 is a possible D gene (6 bases). Germline CDR1 reads SEHNR; CDR2 reads FQNEAQ (reference sequence). Trimming removed 5 bases from V and 7 bases from J, with 8 bases in between. The CDR3 contains 11 residues.

V and J are TRBV6-5 and TRBJ2-3; D remains ambiguous. Per germline, CDR1 MNHEY and CDR2 SVGAGI. The CDR3 spans 13 residues. V was clipped by 2 bases and J by 3 bases, with 6 bases between them. The CDR3 DNA reads as TGTGCCAGCAGTTACGAGGAAACAGATACGCAGTATTTT. It yields the protein CASSYEETDTQYF.

V is TRBV27 and J is TRBJ1-3; 7 nucleotides line up with TRBD1. Germline assignment: CDR1 MNHEY and CDR2 SMNVEV (reference sequence). V lost 5 bases, J lost 2 bases, and 6 bases stayed unmatched. This CDR3 region has 15 residues. The CDR3 sequence is CASSPGGTTGNTIYF. For the CDR3, the DNA is TGTGCCAGCAGTCCAGGGGGTACTACTGGAAACACCATATATTTT.

V and J are TRBV19 and TRBJ1-2, with TRBD1 matching 8 bases. The germline V gene encodes CDR1 LNHDA and CDR2 SQIVND (reference sequence). With 5 bases clipped from V and 7 bases from J, the junction kept 6 bases outside the gene matches. CDR3 size: 13 residues. CDR3 sequence (DNA): TGTGCCAGTAGTCAGGACAGGGTCTTTGGCTACACCTTC. Encoded protein: CASSQDRVFGYTF.

The chain is built from TRBV30 and TRBJ1-2, with D perhaps TRBD1 (6 bases). The V end lost 4 bases, the J end lost 3 bases, and 12 bases lay between the germline ends. The germline gives CDR1 GTSNPN, CDR2 SVGIG (reference sequence). The length of the CDR3 is 13 residues. The DNA for the CDR3 is TGTGCCTGGAAGAAGGGGGGGGACTATGGCTACACCTTC. It codes for CAWKKGGDYGYTF.